A single sample is the source of the 24 T cell receptor beta chains below, sequenced in a study of beta chain features in type 1 diabetes. Study findings and constraints: Among all four CD4+ subsets, Type 1 diabetes patients had TCRB CDR3s that were moderately but significantly shorter.

Isolated RNA was reverse transcribed in full, so expressed TCRB transcripts were sequenced. Here immunoSEQ multiplex PCR was the method, and the copy in TCRdb shows in-frame clones only, minus some. The data contain more than 550,000 clones, roughly an eighth of them singletons. For these receptors, no antigen is known. Specimen: naive CD4+ T cells from blood. These receptors were obtained from a man aged 18 to 30 with type 1 diabetes.

The table lists this clone with a few counts. V is TRBV7-2 and J is TRBJ2-3; a weak D match, TRBD2 (6 bases). The CDR3 extends over 15 amino acids. Germline CDR1 SGHTA, CDR2 FQGNSA. Trimming removed 1 base at V and 2 bases at J, with 10 bases between. The CDR3 nucleotides are TGTGCCAGCAGCTTAGAGGAGCGGGTCACAGATACGCAGTATTTT. It is translated as CASSLEERVTDTQYF. The complete variable domain, with remaining parts taken from reference TRBV7-2 and TRBJ2-3, reads GAGVSQSPSNKVTEKGKDVELRCDPISGHTALYWYRQSLGQGLEFLIYFQGNSAPDKSGLPSDRFSAERTGGSVSTLTIQRTQQEDSAVYLCASSLEERVTDTQYFGPGTRLTVL.

The chain is built from TRBV25-1 and TRBJ2-7, with TRBD1 identical over 7 bases. The CDR3 has 13 amino acids. CDR1 MGHDK and CDR2 SYGVNS come from the germline V gene. Trimming took 8 bases from V and 0 from J; bases not matched to a gene: 4. The CDR3 DNA reads TGTGCCAGCCTGCGACAGGGCTCCTACGAGCAGTACTTC. Protein sequence: CASLRQGSYEQYF.

Details on this clone: The same CDR3 also results from other DNA sequences found in this sample. The gene calls are TRBV18 and TRBJ2-1, with a tentative D call TRBD1 (5 bases). Germline V gene sequence: CDR1 KGHSH, CDR2 LQKENI. Trimming took off 3 bases at V and 8 bases at J, with 17 bases between the two ends. The CDR3 consists of 15 residues. The CDR3 region has the DNA TGTGCCAGCTCACCGGGTTCACAGGTCCCGCATGAGCAGTTCTTC. Amino acid sequence: CASSPGSQVPHEQFF.

CDR3 sequence reads: CASSPPGGTLYEQYF. The CDR3 DNA sequence: TGTGCCAGCAGCCCACCTGGTGGGACACTCTACGAGCAGTACTTC. V is TRBV6-5 and J is TRBJ2-7, with TRBD1 as a possible D gene (6 bases). The CDR3 extends over 15 amino acids. The V gene lost 6 bases and the J gene lost 3 bases, with 18 bases spanning the gap. CDR1 and CDR2 from the germline V gene are MNHEY and SVGAGI.

This clone has a handful of counts. J is TRBJ1-1 and V is TRBV28; D gene unclear. Germline CDR1 MDHEN, CDR2 SYDVKM. CDR3 length: 12 amino acids. V lost 6 bases and J lost 6, with 11 bases in between. The CDR3 coding sequence is TGTGCCAGCAGCTCCGGGCAGGCTGAAGCTTTCTTT. Translated, it gives CASSSGQAEAFF.

The V and J genes are TRBV21-1 and TRBJ2-7; whether TRBD2, the table's D call, matches the DNA was not checked. TRBV21-1 has pseudogene status. The CDR3 runs to 15 residues. CDR3 region: CASSKEARGMCEQYF. The CDR3 DNA reads TGTGCCAGCAGCAAAGAGGCACGGGGGATGTGCGAGCAGTACTTC.

A few counts support this clone. The V call is TRBV6-6, the J call TRBJ1-2, with D perhaps TRBD1 (5 bases). The CDR3 is 15 residues long. Germline V gives CDR1 MNHNY, CDR2 SVGAGI (reference sequence). Trimming removed 0 bases from V and 0 bases from J, with 8 bases in between. The CDR3 sequence is CASSYSGDPNYGYTF. In nucleotides, the CDR3 is TGTGCCAGCAGTTACTCAGGGGATCCTAACTATGGCTACACCTTC.

This clone was counted only a few times. The CDR3 sequence is CASSYSSGTGGYEQYF. CDR3 sequence (DNA): TGTGCCAGCAGTTACTCGAGCGGGACAGGGGGCTACGAGCAGTACTTC. V usage is TRBV6-5 and J usage is TRBJ2-7, with TRBD1 matching over 11 bases. V trimming: 0 bases; J trimming: 3 bases; junction bases outside the gene matches: 4. This CDR3 has 16 amino acids. From germline, CDR1 is MNHEY and CDR2 SVGAGI.

This sequence joins TRBV18 and TRBJ1-1, with 8 nucleotides matching TRBD1. CDR1 is KGHSH and CDR2 is LQKENI in the germline V gene. After removal of 6 bases from V and 1 base from J, the junction contained 1 base not matched to a gene. This CDR3 has 13 residues. CDR3 amino acids: CASSGQENTEAFF. The CDR3 DNA reads TGTGCCAGCTCGGGACAGGAGAACACTGAAGCTTTCTTT.

The genes are TRBV28 and TRBJ1-2; D is undetermined. The CDR3 loop spans 14 amino acids. Trimming pared 2 bases from V and 3 bases from J, leaving 10 bases between. Germline V lookup: CDR1 MDHEN, CDR2 SYDVKM. CDR3 residues: CASSLAGADYGYTF. For the CDR3, the DNA is TGTGCCAGCAGTTTAGCGGGTGCAGACTATGGCTACACCTTC.

The chain couples TRBV2 to TRBJ1-2, with D unresolved. Germline V gives CDR1 SNHLY, CDR2 FYNNEI. CDR3 length: 13 amino acids. V was clipped by 5 bases and J by 3 bases, with 10 bases between them. The CDR3 nucleotides are TGTGCCAGCAGTTCGGGTGAAGACTATGGCTACACCTTC. It translates to CASSSGEDYGYTF.

The sample holds a few counts of this clone. This rearrangement joins TRBV29-1 to TRBJ2-7; 8 nucleotides match TRBD2. Looked up from germline, CDR1 is SQVTM and CDR2 is ANQGSEA. The CDR3 loop spans 12 amino acids. V shed 6 bases and J 6 bases; nucleotides not matched to a gene: 7. This CDR3 reads CSVSGGPGEQYF. The CDR3 DNA follows: TGCAGCGTCTCGGGAGGGCCGGGCGAGCAGTACTTC.

This clone was seen only a few times. This chain links TRBV4-1 with TRBJ1-1; D may be TRBD1 (6 bases). The CDR3 loop spans 15 amino acids. Looked up from germline, CDR1 is MGHRA and CDR2 is YSYEKL. The V end lost 6 bases, the J end lost 10 bases, and 24 bases lay between the germline ends. CDR3 residues: CASRLTGLPSQGAFF. CDR3 DNA sequence: TGCGCCAGCAGGCTTACAGGGCTACCCTCTCAAGGAGCTTTCTTT.

Only a few counts were recorded for this clone. The rearrangement uses TRBV28 and TRBJ1-5; a possible D gene is TRBD1 (5 bases). The CDR3 is 15 amino acids. CDR1 is MDHEN, CDR2 SYDVKM, per germline. The V end lost 5 bases, the J end lost 0 bases, and 11 bases lay between the germline ends. The DNA of the CDR3 is TGTGCCAGCAGTCCTTTGGACATTAGCAATCAGCCCCAGCATTTT. Its translation is CASSPLDISNQPQHF.

The chain recombines TRBV6-5 with TRBJ1-2; no clear D gene. Germline CDR1 MNHEY, CDR2 SVGAGI. CDR3 size: 12 residues. Trimming removed 6 bases from V and 8 bases from J, with 13 bases in between. This CDR3 reads CASSRTQGGYTF. As DNA, the CDR3 is TGTGCCAGCAGCCGGACCCAAGGGGGCTACACCTTC.

This clone was detected only a few times. V gene TRBV29-1 combines with J gene TRBJ1-2; possible D gene TRBD1, 6 bases. The CDR3 is made up of 13 amino acids. Trimming took off 3 bases at V and 4 bases at J, with 12 bases between the two ends. Germline V lookup: CDR1 SQVTM, CDR2 ANQGSEA. The CDR3 loop is CSVERGGTYGYTF. In DNA form, the CDR3 reads TGCAGCGTTGAGAGAGGGGGAACCTATGGCTACACCTTC.

CDR3 protein: CAWSAGPIYGYTF. CDR3 DNA sequence: TGTGCCTGGAGTGCCGGTCCGATCTATGGCTACACCTTC. The chain employs TRBV30 and TRBJ1-2; D gene unclear. Trimming removed 1 base at V and 4 bases at J, with 10 bases between. CDR1 and CDR2 from the germline V gene are GTSNPN and SVGIG (reference sequence). There are 13 residues in the CDR3.

The V and J genes are TRBV4-2 and TRBJ2-5; 7 bases agree with TRBD2. The CDR3 covers 17 residues. After removal of 0 bases from V and 6 bases from J, the junction contained 13 bases not matched to a gene. Germline values: CDR1 LGHNA, CDR2 YNFKEQ. This chain's CDR3 is CASSQDGREAAGKTQYF. The DNA for the CDR3 is TGTGCCAGCAGCCAAGATGGGAGGGAGGCCGCCGGGAAGACCCAGTACTTC.

The chain carries TRBV29-1 and TRBJ1-1; D unclear. Germline values: CDR1 SQVTM, CDR2 ANQGSEA. V was trimmed by 6 bases and J by 3 bases, leaving 11 bases between them. There are 12 residues in the CDR3. CDR3 nucleotides: TGCAGCGTCACGGGAGATTACACTGAAGCTTTCTTT. This translates into CSVTGDYTEAFF.

The chain employs TRBV29-1 and TRBJ1-1; a weak D match, TRBD1 (6 bases). Germline V CDR1 and CDR2: SQVTM, ANQGSEA. The CDR3 totals 13 residues. V was clipped by 6 bases and J by 6 bases, with 17 bases between them. CDR3 sequence (DNA): TGCAGCGTCCGTAAGGGGGGTAACCCTGAAGCTTTCTTT. It codes for CSVRKGGNPEAFF.

A few counts support this clone. The chain couples TRBV7-2 to TRBJ2-5; D is unclear. Germline CDR1 and CDR2: SGHTA and FQGNSA. CDR3 length: 11 amino acids. The V and J ends lost 6 bases and 2 bases respectively, with 4 bases between them. CDR3 sequence (DNA): TGTGCCAGCAGGTTTCAAGAGACCCAGTACTTC. The encoded protein is CASRFQETQYF. Together with reference TRBV7-2 and TRBJ2-5, the CDR3 gives the full variable domain: GAGVSQSPSNKVTEKGKDVELRCDPISGHTALYWYRQSLGQGLEFLIYFQGNSAPDKSGLPSDRFSAERTGGSVSTLTIQRTQQEDSAVYLCASRFQETQYFGPGTRLLVL.

This chain uses TRBV10-1 with TRBJ2-7, with 9 bases matching TRBD2. Germline lookup yields CDR1 WNHNN and CDR2 SYGVQD (reference sequence). After removal of 3 bases from V and 7 bases from J, the junction contained 19 bases not matched to a gene. The CDR3 consists of 18 residues. Here the CDR3 reads CASSDPGLAGNIPGEQYF. The CDR3 nucleotides are TGCGCCAGCAGTGACCCCGGGCTAGCGGGAAATATCCCGGGGGAGCAGTACTTC.

There are a few counts of this clone. The chain combines TRBV25-1 with TRBJ1-5; D not resolved. Trimming took 5 bases from V and 4 from J, leaving 12 bases between them. The CDR3 consists of 14 residues. Germline-derived CDR1 and CDR2 are MGHDK and SYGVNS. The CDR3 is CASSPRTGNQPQHF. As DNA, the CDR3 is TGTGCCAGCAGTCCCCGGACGGGGAATCAGCCCCAGCATTTT. The entire variable domain, with the rest obtained from reference TRBV25-1 and TRBJ1-5, is as follows: EADIYQTPRYLVIGTGKKITLECSQTMGHDKMYWYQQDPGMELHLIHYSYGVNSTEKGDLSSESTVSRIRTEHFPLTLESARPSHTSQYLCASSPRTGNQPQHFGDGTRLSIL.

This clone was picked up a small number of times. The V gene is TRBV5-4, the J gene TRBJ1-2, with TRBD1 as a possible D gene (6 bases). Germline CDR1 and CDR2: SGHNT and YYREEE (reference sequence). V lost 5 bases and J lost 3, with 8 bases in between. CDR3 length: 12 amino acids. This chain's CDR3 is CASRKGDYGYTF. The CDR3 DNA reads TGTGCCAGCAGGAAGGGGGACTATGGCTACACCTTC. Combining the CDR3 with reference TRBV5-4 and TRBJ1-2 gives the whole variable domain ETGVTQSPTHLIKTRGQQVTLRCSSQSGHNTVSWYQQALGQGPQFIFQYYREEENGRGNFPPRFSGLQFPNYSSELNVNALELDDSALYLCASRKGDYGYTFGSGTRLTVV.